The 6 T cell receptor beta chains reported below all come from one sample, sequenced in a study of blood T cell repertoires in COVID-19 (dated by TCRdb to about 2020). The receptor library was made with the immunoSEQ multiplex PCR assay. Held by TCRdb, this immuneACCESS table contains in-frame sequences only and omits some clones. Under half of the omission traces to an unresolved V gene where checked; the cause of the rest is unknown. The sample has about 220,000 clones on record, over 70% of them singletons. Of the sample, 7% to 8.5% is held by the ten largest clones. The specimen sequenced was peripheral blood. Receptors were obtained from a woman in her sixties or seventies with acute or convalescent COVID-19.

This clone has just one count. This sequence joins TRBV4-3 and TRBJ2-3; no clear D gene. This CDR3 is 14 amino acids long. Germline CDR1 is LGHNA and CDR2 is YSLEER. The V end lost 0 bases, the J end lost 3 bases, and 7 bases lay between the germline ends. CDR3 sequence reads: CASSQDGQTDTQYF. The DNA for the CDR3 is TGCGCCAGCAGCCAAGATGGCCAGACAGATACGCAGTATTTT.

V and J are TRBV3-1 (or the pseudogene TRBV3-2) and TRBJ2-5; the match to TRBD2 covers 7 bases. This CDR3 is built from 17 residues. CDR1 and CDR2 from the germline V gene are LGHDT and YNNKEL (reference sequence). J lost 6 bases, V lost 3 bases, and 16 bases had no gene match. This chain's CDR3 is CASSHSGTAGYPKTQYF. For the CDR3, the DNA is TGTGCCAGCAGCCACTCCGGAACAGCGGGGTACCCAAAGACCCAGTACTTC.

With regard to this clone: The sample contains more than one DNA sequence encoding this CDR3. CDR3 sequence: CASSRLATGELFF. CDR3 DNA sequence: TGTGCCAGCAGCCGACTAGCGACCGGGGAGCTGTTTTTT. V usage is TRBV7-2 and J usage is TRBJ2-2, with 8 bases fitting TRBD2. The CDR3 covers 13 residues. With V trimmed by 5 bases and J by 5 bases, 1 base remained unmatched. The germline gives CDR1 SGHTA, CDR2 FQGNSA. Using reference TRBV7-2 and TRBJ2-2 for the parts outside the CDR3, the full variable domain is GAGVSQSPSNKVTEKGKDVELRCDPISGHTALYWYRQSLGQGLEFLIYFQGNSAPDKSGLPSDRFSAERTGGSVSTLTIQRTQQEDSAVYLCASSRLATGELFFGEGSRLTVL.

J is TRBJ2-5 and V is TRBV5-1; D possibly corresponds to TRBD1 (5 bases). Looked up from germline, CDR1 is SGHRS and CDR2 is YFSETQ. V was pared by 0 bases and J by 2 bases, with 8 bases between. This CDR3 is 14 amino acids long. Here the CDR3 DNA reads TGCGCCAGCAGCTTGGGACAGCAACAAGAGACCCAGTACTTC. Its translation: CASSLGQQQETQYF.

The chain links TRBV5-5 to TRBJ2-3; D not resolved. V gave up 2 bases and J gave up 2 bases, with 6 bases separating them. Germline V gene data show CDR1 as SGHKS and CDR2 as YYEKEE (reference sequence). There are 13 residues in the CDR3. For the CDR3, the DNA is TGTGCCAGCAGCTTCTATCCCACAGATACGCAGTATTTT. Translated, it gives CASSFYPTDTQYF. The full variable domain, rest sourced from reference TRBV5-5 and TRBJ2-3, is DAGVTQSPTHLIKTRGQQVTLRCSPISGHKSVSWYQQVLGQGPQFIFQYYEKEERGRGNFPDRFSARQFPNYSSELNVNALLLGDSALYLCASSFYPTDTQYFGPGTRLTVL.

The chain uses TRBV6-5 and TRBJ1-6; 7 bases map to TRBD1. V lost 5 bases and J lost 9; bases outside the gene matches: 7. This CDR3 contains 14 residues. Germline V gives CDR1 MNHEY, CDR2 SVGAGI. The DNA for the CDR3 is TGTGCCAGCAGTAGGGACAGCCAGGCTTCACCCCTCCACTTT. Amino acids: CASSRDSQASPLHF.